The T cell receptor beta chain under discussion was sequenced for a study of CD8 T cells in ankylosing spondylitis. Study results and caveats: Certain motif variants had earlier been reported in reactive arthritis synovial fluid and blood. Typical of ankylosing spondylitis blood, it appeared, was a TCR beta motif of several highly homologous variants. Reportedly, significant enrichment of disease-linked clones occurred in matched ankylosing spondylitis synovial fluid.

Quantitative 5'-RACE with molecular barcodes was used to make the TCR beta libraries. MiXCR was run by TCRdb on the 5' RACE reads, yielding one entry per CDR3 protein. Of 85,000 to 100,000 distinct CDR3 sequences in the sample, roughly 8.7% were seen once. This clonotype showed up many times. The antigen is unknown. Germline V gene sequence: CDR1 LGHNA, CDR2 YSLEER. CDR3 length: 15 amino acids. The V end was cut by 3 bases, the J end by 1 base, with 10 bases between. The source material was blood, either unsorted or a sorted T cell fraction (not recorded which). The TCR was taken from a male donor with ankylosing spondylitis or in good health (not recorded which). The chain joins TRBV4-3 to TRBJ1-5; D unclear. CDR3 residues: CASSQDTRSNQPQHF. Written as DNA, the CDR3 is TGCGCCAGCAGCCAGGATACAAGGAGCAATCAGCCCCAGCATTTT.